Listed below are T cell receptor beta chains from one sample, sequenced in a study of T cells in localized non-small cell lung cancer. Profiling relied on immunoSEQ multiplex PCR, and the TCRdb table lists in-frame clones only, not all of them. The sample carries 20,000 to 25,000 clones, about 89% recorded once. The sample in question was peripheral blood, obtained before any cancer treatment. Source of these receptors: a male donor aged 60 or over with stage I lung adenocarcinoma. CDR3s include the opening cysteine and the closing phenylalanine or tryptophan. The D gene is left open where the match is weak. The size of a clone is reported for some rows only, either as once, few or many, or as a class for expanded clones.

D gene	clone size	V gene	J gene	CDR3 protein	CDR3 DNA
-	few	TRBV4-1	TRBJ1-3	CASSQVPATGAGNTIYF	TGCGCCAGCAGCCAAGTCCCGGCCACAGGTGCTGGAAACACCATATATTTT
TRBD2	-	TRBV19	TRBJ2-5	CATSPSGGAKTQYF	TGTGCCACCTCCCCTAGCGGGGGGGCCAAGACCCAGTACTTC
TRBD1	few	TRBV6-1	TRBJ1-5	CASIQGAMGNQPQHF	TGTGCCAGCATACAGGGGGCGATGGGCAATCAGCCCCAGCATTTT
-	-	TRBV6-1	TRBJ2-7	CASSPRGTYEQYF	TGTGCCAGCAGTCCCAGAGGGACCTACGAGCAGTACTTC
TRBD2	once	TRBV19	TRBJ2-7	CASSSRLAGAHYQSMVHEQYF	TGTGCCAGTAGTTCCCGACTAGCGGGGGCCCACTATCAATCAATGGTCCACGAGCAGTACTTC
TRBD1	-	TRBV10-3	TRBJ1-2	CAITSVPRGKLVYGYTF	TGTGCCATCACGTCCGTCCCCAGGGGGAAATTAGTATATGGCTACACCTTC
-	-	TRBV11-3	TRBJ2-7	CASSLRDTYEQYF	TGTGCCAGCAGCTTAAGGGACACCTACGAGCAGTACTTC
-	-	TRBV4-3	TRBJ2-5	CASSQENRKETQYF	TGCGCCAGCAGCCAAGAGAACAGGAAAGAGACCCAGTACTTC
TRBD1	-	TRBV20-1	TRBJ2-3	CSGDRPPTQYF	TGCAGTGGGGACAGACCTCCTACGCAGTATTTT
TRBD1	-	TRBV25-1	TRBJ1-3	CASSGQVGNTIYF	TGTGCCAGCTCGGGACAGGTTGGAAACACCATATATTTT
-	-	TRBV6-6	TRBJ2-5	CASGLRVETQYF	TGTGCCAGCGGTCTCCGGGTGGAGACCCAGTACTTC
-	-	TRBV2	TRBJ2-1	CASSVGPAVAASSYNEQFF	TGTGCCAGCAGTGTTGGGCCTGCGGTAGCGGCAAGCTCCTACAATGAGCAGTTCTTC
-	-	TRBV7-2	TRBJ1-1	CASSPQGSGNTEAFF	TGTGCCAGCAGCCCCCAGGGGTCTGGGAACACTGAAGCTTTCTTT
-	-	TRBV11-2	TRBJ1-2	CASRRATDGHGYTF	TGTGCCAGCAGACGAGCGACCGATGGGCATGGCTACACCTTC
TRBD2	-	TRBV9	TRBJ2-5	CASSTRPSGNPETQYF	TGTGCCAGCAGCACCCGGCCTAGCGGGAATCCAGAGACCCAGTACTTC
-	-	TRBV25-1	TRBJ1-4	CASSERPNEKLFF	TGTGCCAGCAGTGAACGGCCTAATGAAAAACTGTTTTTT
TRBD2	-	TRBV28	TRBJ2-1	CASSFRGGARNEQFF	TGTGCCAGCAGTTTTCGCGGGGGGGCTAGGAATGAGCAGTTCTTC
TRBD1	-	TRBV5-1	TRBJ2-5	CASSLTLDRGQETQYF	TGCGCCAGCAGCTTGACGCTGGACAGGGGACAAGAGACCCAGTACTTC
-	-	TRBV2	TRBJ1-5	CASSDTGLRDQPQHF	TGTGCCAGCAGTGACACAGGGTTGAGGGATCAGCCCCAGCATTTT
-	-	TRBV6-6	TRBJ1-4	CASSQRVTGQEKLFF	TGTGCCAGCAGTCAAAGAGTGACAGGCCAAGAAAAACTGTTTTTT
-	-	TRBV6-1	TRBJ1-5	CASVSVGSNQPQHF	TGTGCCAGCGTCTCGGTCGGCAGCAATCAGCCCCAGCATTTT
-	few	TRBV7-3	TRBJ2-2	CASSLKYTGELFF	TGTGCCAGCAGCTTAAAATATACAGGGGAGCTGTTTTTT
-	-	TRBV28	TRBJ1-5	CASSFARMQPQHF	TGTGCCAGCAGTTTTGCCCGGATGCAGCCCCAGCATTTT
-	once	TRBV4-3	TRBJ1-2	CASSQAPGSYGYTF	TGCGCCAGCAGCCAAGCCCCCGGGAGCTATGGCTACACCTTC
TRBD1	-	TRBV10-3	TRBJ1-2	CAISEFGQGPLNYGYTF	TGTGCCATCAGTGAATTTGGACAGGGCCCTCTTAACTATGGCTACACCTTC
-	-	TRBV5-1	TRBJ2-1	CASSLGDNEQFF	TGCGCCAGCAGCTTAGGGGACAATGAGCAGTTCTTC
-	once	TRBV6-5	TRBJ2-1	CASSLGRGIDEQFF	TGTGCCAGCAGTTTGGGAAGAGGTATCGATGAGCAGTTCTTC
TRBD1	-	TRBV6-5	TRBJ1-2	CASSLPGTATYGYTF	TGTGCCAGCAGCCTCCCCGGGACAGCTACTTATGGCTACACCTTC
TRBD1	-	TRBV19	TRBJ2-6	CASLLQGTGANVLTF	TGTGCCAGCCTACTACAGGGGACTGGGGCCAACGTCCTGACTTTC
-	-	TRBV4-1	TRBJ1-2	CASSQAGDNYGYTF	TGCGCCAGCAGCCAAGCAGGGGATAACTATGGCTACACCTTC
-	-	TRBV29-1	TRBJ2-1	CSVEAINYNEQFF	TGCAGCGTTGAAGCTATCAACTACAATGAGCAGTTCTTC
TRBD1	once	TRBV30	TRBJ2-5	CAWSVRRWAGGEETQYF	TGTGCCTGGAGTGTAAGGAGGTGGGCAGGGGGCGAAGAGACCCAGTACTTC
-	-	TRBV4-2	TRBJ2-1	CASSQPTQGGGPSEQFF	TGTGCCAGCAGCCAACCCACCCAGGGGGGAGGGCCAAGTGAGCAGTTCTTC
-	once	TRBV15	TRBJ1-1	CATSRDRRTDLNTEAFF	TGTGCCACCAGCAGAGATCGAAGGACAGATTTGAACACTGAAGCTTTCTTT
TRBD1	-	TRBV5-1	TRBJ2-7	CASGSSSTGGRNEQYF	TGCGCCAGCGGCTCATCGTCGACAGGGGGTAGGAACGAGCAGTACTTC
-	few	TRBV11-2	TRBJ1-1	CASSFNSRGEAFF	TGTGCCAGCAGCTTCAACTCCCGGGGCGAAGCTTTCTTT
TRBD1	-	TRBV6-5	TRBJ2-1	CASSLGQEGDEQFF	TGTGCCAGCAGTCTCGGACAGGAAGGGGATGAGCAGTTCTTC
-	-	TRBV10-2	TRBJ1-1	CASSEPSSRKEAFF	TGCGCCAGCAGTGAGCCCTCCTCCAGAAAGGAAGCTTTCTTT
-	-	TRBV15	TRBJ1-5	CATSREHLYSNQPQHF	TGTGCCACCAGCAGAGAACACCTTTATAGCAATCAGCCCCAGCATTTT
-	-	TRBV7-9	TRBJ2-1	CASSSQGWGDEQFF	TGTGCCAGCAGCTCCCAGGGCTGGGGGGATGAGCAGTTCTTC